The source of this T cell receptor (beta chain) is a study of blood T cells in healthy people across ages. Whole-study findings and limits: Among T cells, TCR beta diversity per million cells dropped roughly linearly as age rose.

A J-beta primer mix and a sample-barcoded 5' primer were used in a second PCR of about 6 to 12 cycles. MiXCR, applied by TCRdb to the 5' RACE reads, yields one record per CDR3 protein. The table has roughly 1.6 million distinct CDR3 sequences, roughly a third seen once. With regard to this clonotype: Its matching antigen is unknown.

This CDR3 is 16 amino acids long. V gave up 5 bases and J gave up 7 bases, with 23 bases separating them. The TCR was taken from a woman in her 30s in good health. The chain carries TRBV12-3 or TRBV12-4 and TRBJ1-2; possibly TRBD1 for D (5 bases). The sequenced sample was blood. CDR3: CASSGTLRGVRAGYTF. Written as DNA, the CDR3 is TGTGCCAGCAGTGGGACCCTAAGGGGAGTGAGGGCTGGCTACACCTTC.